The TCR beta chain described here comes from a study of graft-versus-host responses after intestinal transplantation. Study information: Recipients were given multivisceral, liver-intestinal, or isolated intestinal transplants. Recipients were all induced with anti-thymocyte globulin, then given tacrolimus and steroids for 2 to 4 years. The study, taken as a whole, reports: Patients with graft-donor T cell macrochimerism had high graft-versus-host to host-versus-graft clonal ratios in allografts. Association was observed between peak circulating GvH clone levels and early post-transplant HvG declines.

Profiled with immunoSEQ multiplex PCR; TCRdb holds only in-frame clones, not every one. The table includes roughly 120,000 clones, approximately 92% detected once. There are 15 residues in the CDR3. The V and J ends lost 6 bases and 3 bases respectively, with 15 bases between them. Germline V CDR1 and CDR2: MNHEY, SMNVEV (reference sequence). This clone was seen just once. Its specificity is unknown. The source is a human donor who was the organ donor for an intestinal transplant. The genes are TRBV27 and TRBJ1-3; the D gene is possibly TRBD1 (5 bases). Sequencing used unstimulated CD4+ T cells sorted from spleen or lymph node cells, obtained before transplant. CDR3 DNA: TGTGCCAGCAGCGGACCAGGGACGAGTGGAAACACCATATATTTT. Its protein product is CASSGPGTSGNTIYF.